These T cell receptor beta chains were read from a single sample in a study of control samples from healthy donors and cancer patients. Method: immunoSEQ multiplex PCR; TCRdb's copy keeps in-frame clones and lacks some. This sample carries 190,000 or so clones, roughly 91% of them seen once, and the ten largest clones take over 1.1%. The material sequenced was blood. All receptors come from a man between 18 and 35 years old in good health. Each CDR3 is given with its conserved first and last residue. A D gene is named only where the DNA matches it firmly. Some rows mark clone size as missing; the rest say once, few, many or name a class of expanded clone.

j_call v_call d_call clone_size cdr3_aa cdr3_nt
TRBJ2-1 TRBV3-1/TRBV3-2 TRBD2 . CASSRAGGLMNNEQFF TGTGCCAGCAGCCGGGCGGGGGGGTTGATGAACAATGAGCAGTTCTTC
TRBJ2-2 TRBV10-2 . . CASSDRGRGGTGELFF TGCGCCAGCAGTGACAGGGGAAGAGGGGGCACCGGGGAGCTGTTTTTT
TRBJ2-3 TRBV7-2 . . CASSLEDSSDTQYF TGTGCCAGCAGCTTAGAAGACTCCTCAGATACGCAGTATTTT
TRBJ2-7 TRBV12-5 . . CASGLIGQFYEQYF TGTGCTAGTGGTTTGATAGGACAGTTCTACGAGCAGTACTTC
TRBJ2-3 TRBV28 . . CASSPPSDTQYF TGTGCCAGCAGTCCTCCCTCAGATACGCAGTATTTT
TRBJ1-2 TRBV12-5 . few CASCPGWGYGYTF TGTGCTAGCTGTCCAGGGTGGGGCTATGGCTACACCTTC
TRBJ1-3 TRBV2 TRBD1 . CASIEGAAGNTIYF TGTGCCAGCATCGAGGGGGCGGCAGGAAACACCATATATTTT
TRBJ1-1 TRBV14 . . CASSQETEQKNTEAFF TGTGCCAGCAGCCAAGAAACAGAGCAAAAGAACACTGAAGCTTTCTTT
TRBJ2-2 TRBV7-9 TRBD2 . CASSLPEGAGGMNTGELFF TGTGCCAGCAGCCTCCCCGAGGGAGCGGGGGGAATGAACACCGGGGAGCTGTTTTTT
TRBJ1-4 TRBV27 . . CVFYQGGDEKLFF TGTGTCTTTTATCAGGGAGGCGATGAAAAACTGTTTTTT
TRBJ2-1 TRBV27 . . CATYGRDEQFF TGTGCCACCTACGGACGGGATGAGCAGTTCTTC
TRBJ2-3 TRBV20-1 TRBD1 . CSASDYRDRSTDTQYF TGCAGTGCTAGTGATTACCGGGACAGAAGCACAGATACGCAGTATTTT
TRBJ1-5 TRBV28 . . CASSSATGTAEPQHF TGTGCCAGCAGTTCTGCGACAGGCACTGCGGAGCCCCAGCATTTT
TRBJ1-6 TRBV5-1 . . CASSLDGGRRSPLHF TGCGCCAGCAGCTTGGATGGGGGTAGACGTTCACCCCTCCACTTT
TRBJ1-1 TRBV6-5 . . CASSTRRSTEAFF TGTGCCAGCAGTACGCGAAGATCCACTGAAGCTTTCTTT
TRBJ2-1 TRBV28 TRBD2 . CASSLGLAGVYNEQFF TGTGCCAGCAGTTTGGGACTAGCGGGGGTATACAATGAGCAGTTCTTC
TRBJ2-4 TRBV9 . . CASSVAGFDIQYF TGTGCCAGCAGCGTAGCAGGGTTTGACATTCAGTACTTC